These T cell receptor beta chains were read from a single sample in a study of blood T cell repertoires in COVID-19. TCRdb's copy holds only in-frame clones and misses some; the assay was immunoSEQ multiplex PCR. Of over 150,000 clones in the sample, approximately 90% were seen once. The sequenced material came from peripheral blood. All receptors derive from a woman in her sixties who had recovered from COVID-19. Both conserved end residues are part of each CDR3. The D gene is left open where the match is weak. Clone size appears in some rows only: once, few, many, or a class for an expanded clone.

TRBJ2-3 | TRBD1 | once | TRBV6-1 | CASSEWRTGGLNPGTDTQYF | TGTGCCAGCAGTGAATGGAGGACAGGGGGACTGAATCCGGGCACAGATACGCAGTATTTT
TRBJ1-6 | TRBD1 | - | TRBV6-2/TRBV6-3 | CASSRTGASSYNSPLHF | TGTGCCAGCAGCAGAACAGGGGCCAGCTCCTATAATTCACCCCTCCACTTT
TRBJ1-1 | - | - | TRBV18 | CASSPNRRDTEAFF | TGTGCCAGCTCACCAAACAGGAGGGACACTGAAGCTTTCTTT
TRBJ2-5 | TRBD2 | - | TRBV5-1 | CASSFGPERRGGETQYF | TGCGCCAGCAGCTTCGGGCCCGAGAGACGGGGAGGGGAGACCCAGTACTTC
TRBJ2-2 | TRBD2 | - | TRBV5-1 | CASSPRPSGGFGELFF | TGCGCCAGCTCCCCACGACCTAGCGGGGGTTTCGGGGAGCTGTTTTTT
TRBJ1-5 | - | - | TRBV24-1 | CATSDPALRQARDQPQHF | TGTGCCACCAGTGATCCGGCCCTGCGACAGGCTCGGGATCAGCCCCAGCATTTT
TRBJ1-1 | - | - | TRBV7-9 | CASSLESVEAFF | TGTGCCAGCAGCTTAGAATCGGTTGAAGCTTTCTTT
TRBJ1-2 | - | - | TRBV19 | CASWGSQGGYGYTF | TGTGCCAGTTGGGGCAGCCAAGGCGGCTATGGCTACACCTTC
TRBJ2-1 | TRBD2 | once | TRBV29-1 | CSARKIAGDMSSYNEQFF | TGCAGCGCTCGGAAGATAGCGGGGGATATGAGCTCCTACAATGAGCAGTTCTTC
TRBJ1-2 | - | - | TRBV5-1 | CASSRTDHGYTF | TGCGCCAGCAGCCGGACAGACCATGGCTACACCTTC
TRBJ2-1 | - | - | TRBV1 | CTSSPGSGTPSADEQFF | TGCACCAGCAGCCCAGGCTCGGGTACCCCTAGCGCGGATGAGCAGTTCTTC
TRBJ1-2 | - | few | TRBV23-1 | CASSQPPVWGLKGYTF | TGCGCCAGCAGTCAACCCCCGGTCTGGGGGCTTAAAGGCTACACCTTC
TRBJ2-2 | - | - | TRBV28 | CASSLTRVPAGELFF | TGTGCCAGCAGTTTAACTAGAGTCCCAGCCGGGGAGCTGTTTTTT
TRBJ2-3 | TRBD2 | few | TRBV4-1 | CASSQKGSSGGTDTQYF | TGCGCCAGCAGCCAAAAGGGGTCTAGCGGGGGCACAGATACGCAGTATTTT
TRBJ2-3 | - | - | TRBV6-5 | CASSYSGVSTDTQYF | TGTGCCAGCAGTTACTCAGGGGTCAGTACAGATACGCAGTATTTT
TRBJ2-2 | - | - | TRBV4-3 | CASSQEVPGTGELFF | TGCGCCAGCAGCCAAGAAGTCCCGGGCACCGGGGAGCTGTTTTTT
TRBJ2-5 | TRBD1 | - | TRBV12-5 | CASALQGASETQYF | TGTGCTAGTGCCTTACAGGGGGCAAGTGAGACCCAGTACTTC
TRBJ2-3 | - | few | TRBV4-1 | CASSQDASSRRTDTQYF | TGCGCCAGCAGCCAAGATGCGTCTAGCAGACGCACAGATACGCAGTATTTT
TRBJ1-1 | - | - | TRBV29-1 | CSGQVLNTEAFF | TGCAGCGGACAGGTTTTGAACACTGAAGCTTTCTTT
TRBJ2-7 | TRBD1 | - | TRBV28 | CASTVDRSPYEQYF | TGTGCCAGCACCGTGGACAGGAGCCCCTACGAGCAGTACTTC
TRBJ1-1 | - | - | TRBV19 | CASRGARTTSNTEAFF | TGTGCCAGTAGGGGGGCCCGGACAACATCGAACACTGAAGCTTTCTTT
TRBJ2-5 | - | - | TRBV18 | CASSPVRTGTPQETQYF | TGTGCCAGCTCACCAGTAAGGACCGGGACACCACAAGAGACCCAGTACTTC
TRBJ2-3 | TRBD2 | - | TRBV5-1 | CASSLESGGGTDTQYF | TGCGCCAGCAGCTTGGAGAGCGGGGGCGGGACAGATACGCAGTATTTT
TRBJ1-1 | TRBD1 | - | TRBV18 | CASSGQANTEAFF | TGTGCCAGCTCAGGACAGGCTAACACTGAAGCTTTCTTT
TRBJ2-2 | - | few | TRBV7-9 | CASSDHRTARHNTGELFF | TGTGCCAGCAGCGACCATAGGACAGCAAGGCATAACACCGGGGAGCTGTTTTTT
TRBJ1-2 | - | - | TRBV5-4 | CASSLIAGDGYTF | TGTGCCAGCAGCTTGATAGCGGGAGATGGCTACACCTTC
TRBJ1-3 | - | - | TRBV5-1 | CASSSPLPRLSGNTIYF | TGCGCCAGCAGCTCCCCACTGCCCAGGCTCTCTGGAAACACCATATATTTT
TRBJ2-7 | TRBD2 | once | TRBV3-1/TRBV3-2 | CASSSPASGVSSYEQYF | TGTGCCAGCTCGAGTCCCGCTAGCGGGGTCAGCTCCTACGAGCAGTACTTC
TRBJ1-1 | - | - | TRBV6-2/TRBV6-3 | CASSRGGTGNTEAFF | TGTGCCAGCAGCCGAGGGGGAACTGGGAACACTGAAGCTTTCTTT
TRBJ2-3 | - | - | TRBV19 | CASSTSTGGTDTQYF | TGTGCCAGTAGTACTTCGACGGGGGGCACAGATACGCAGTATTTT
TRBJ1-1 | TRBD1 | - | TRBV28 | CASSFGQGYTEAFF | TGTGCCAGCAGTTTTGGACAGGGGTACACTGAAGCTTTCTTT
TRBJ2-1 | TRBD2 | - | TRBV14 | CASSQEFGTRRGEQFF | TGTGCCAGCAGCCAAGAATTCGGGACTAGACGTGGTGAGCAGTTCTTC
TRBJ1-2 | TRBD1 | - | TRBV18 | CASSASTGDYGYTF | TGTGCCAGCTCAGCCTCGACAGGGGACTATGGCTACACCTTC
TRBJ1-1 | - | - | TRBV4-3 | CASSQVTGNTEAFF | TGCGCCAGCAGCCAGGTCACAGGGAACACTGAAGCTTTCTTT
TRBJ1-1 | - | - | TRBV30 | CAWSEGGLAEAFF | TGTGCCTGGAGTGAGGGAGGATTGGCTGAAGCTTTCTTT
TRBJ2-1 | - | - | TRBV7-8 | CASSQRTAYNEQFF | TGTGCCAGCAGCCAGCGGACAGCCTACAATGAGCAGTTCTTC
TRBJ1-4 | - | - | TRBV3-1/TRBV3-2 | CASSAIWTAEKLFF | TGTGCCAGCAGCGCGATATGGACAGCAGAAAAACTGTTTTTT
TRBJ2-1 | TRBD1 | - | TRBV14 | CASSPNTPGQYNEQFF | TGTGCCAGCAGCCCGAACACCCCGGGACAGTACAATGAGCAGTTCTTC
TRBJ1-3 | TRBD1 | - | TRBV28 | CASSLTGNGNTIYF | TGTGCCAGCAGTTTGACAGGGAACGGAAACACCATATATTTT
TRBJ2-1 | - | - | TRBV11-2 | CASSLTAGTPNKQFF | TGTGCCAGCAGCTTAACCGCGGGGACTCCCAATAAGCAGTTCTTC
TRBJ2-7 | - | - | TRBV18 | CASSPIGRAEQYF | TGTGCCAGCTCACCGATTGGCAGGGCTGAGCAGTACTTC
TRBJ2-5 | - | - | TRBV18 | CASSPPGAGETQYF | TGTGCCAGCTCACCACCAGGGGCTGGGGAGACCCAGTACTTC
TRBJ2-1 | TRBD1 | - | TRBV6-2/TRBV6-3 | CASSYRTGTYNEQFF | TGTGCCAGCAGTTATAGGACAGGAACCTACAATGAGCAGTTCTTC
TRBJ2-7 | - | - | TRBV10-2 | CASSGPDRTYEQYF | TGCGCCAGCAGTGGGCCAGACAGGACCTACGAGCAGTACTTC
TRBJ1-1 | - | - | TRBV28 | CASSLSQTWTEAFF | TGTGCCAGCAGTTTATCCCAAACTTGGACTGAAGCTTTCTTT
TRBJ1-2 | TRBD1 | - | TRBV28 | CASRGQGNYGYTF | TGTGCCAGCAGGGGACAGGGGAACTATGGCTACACCTTC
TRBJ1-6 | TRBD1 | few | TRBV27 | CASSSYSTGVMPPLHF | TGTGCCAGCAGTTCTTACTCGACAGGGGTGATGCCACCCCTCCACTTT
TRBJ2-3 | TRBD1 | - | TRBV27 | CASRQGTFTDTQYF | TGTGCCAGCAGACAGGGGACCTTCACAGATACGCAGTATTTT
TRBJ2-2 | TRBD1 | - | TRBV5-8 | CASSPGTGRVENTGELFF | TGTGCCAGCAGCCCCGGGACAGGACGAGTTGAGAACACCGGGGAGCTGTTTTTT
TRBJ1-2 | TRBD1 | - | TRBV3-1/TRBV3-2 | CASSQGQGALGYTF | TGTGCCAGCAGCCAAGGACAGGGGGCGCTTGGCTACACCTTC
TRBJ2-5 | - | - | TRBV7-2 | CASSLAQAETQYF | TGTGCCAGCAGCTTAGCACAGGCCGAGACCCAGTACTTC
TRBJ2-3 | TRBD2 | - | TRBV5-4 | CASSPGASGGGLPGTDTQYF | TGTGCCAGCAGCCCGGGGGCTAGCGGGGGCGGCCTGCCTGGCACAGATACGCAGTATTTT